This TCR beta chain is drawn from a study of CD8 T cells in ankylosing spondylitis. This clonotype has more than one count but fewer than ten. TCRdb re-derived calls from the 5' RACE reads in MiXCR, one entry per CDR3 protein. Of roughly 280,000 distinct CDR3 sequences listed, around 18% were seen once; the top ten hold under 8.5%. The CDR3 totals 14 residues. Trimming shortened V by 0 bases and J by 12 bases, and 14 bases separated the two germline ends. The chain has TRBV12-3 or TRBV12-4 and TRBJ1-4, with D perhaps TRBD1 (5 bases). The source of this sequence is a male donor with ankylosing spondylitis or in good health (not recorded which). Sequenced input: blood, either unsorted or a sorted T cell fraction (not recorded which). In nucleotides, the CDR3 is TGTGCCAGCAGTTTAGCGGGACGGGATGTGGAACTGTTTTTT. This encodes CASSLAGRDVELFF.